Below are 11 T cell receptor beta chains sequenced from a single sample in a study of cytomegalovirus exposure and HLA in healthy donors. Primers included in the PCR were 60 Vbeta and 13 Jbeta primers. The table came from immunoSEQ multiplex PCR; TCRdb's copy has only in-frame clones and leaves some out. Among about 220,000 clones, 76% were seen once, and the ten largest hold roughly 0.62%. The sequenced sample consisted of PBMCs. Receptors originate from a young man in good health and CMV-seronegative.

This rearrangement joins TRBV7-9 to TRBJ2-1; 13 nucleotides line up with TRBD2. V shed 5 bases and J 3 bases; nucleotides not matched to a gene: 4. Germline-derived CDR1 and CDR2 are SEHNR and FQNEAQ (reference sequence). The CDR3 has 16 amino acids. This CDR3 reads CASSPLAGGLYNEQFF. CDR3 DNA sequence: TGTGCCAGCAGCCCACTAGCGGGAGGGCTCTACAATGAGCAGTTCTTC.

The chain couples TRBV6-1 to TRBJ1-5; TRBD1 might be the D (6 bases). The CDR3 loop spans 14 amino acids. V was pared by 3 bases and J by 7 bases, with 13 bases between. Germline CDR1 reads MNHNS; CDR2 reads SASEGT. The CDR3 coding sequence is TGTGCCAGCAGTGACAGGGGAGAGTGGCAGCCCCAGCATTTT. Translated: CASSDRGEWQPQHF.

The chain employs TRBV5-5 and TRBJ2-1; D perhaps matches TRBD2 (5 bases). Germline V gene data show CDR1 as SGHKS and CDR2 as YYEKEE (reference sequence). This CDR3 spans 16 amino acids. Trimming pared 0 bases from V and 7 bases from J, leaving 17 bases between. DNA of the CDR3: TGTGCCAGCAGCTTGGGGGTGGTGTGGGAGCGGAATGAGCAGTTCTTC. Its translation is CASSLGVVWERNEQFF.

The chain recombines TRBV30 with TRBJ1-1; D unresolved. V was cut by 2 bases and J by 3 bases, with 10 bases left in between. CDR1 GTSNPN and CDR2 SVGIG come from the germline V gene (reference sequence). This CDR3 has 13 amino acids. CDR3 sequence (DNA): TGTGCCTGGAGTTGGATGGGCGACACTGAAGCTTTCTTT. This translates into CAWSWMGDTEAFF.

This clone was found once. This chain connects TRBV15 to TRBJ1-5; D is perhaps TRBD1 (6 bases). This CDR3 spans 16 amino acids. CDR1 and CDR2 from the germline V gene are LNHNV and YYDKDF (reference sequence). The ends were cut back, 0 bases at V and 11 bases at J, with 20 bases in the middle. The CDR3 loop reads CATSRDVGQPAPAQHF. In DNA, the CDR3 is TGTGCCACCAGCAGAGATGTCGGACAGCCCGCTCCGGCCCAGCATTTT.

This clone has a handful of counts. The V gene is TRBV6-5, the J gene TRBJ1-2, with D unclear. The V gene lost 6 bases and the J gene lost 3 bases, with 11 bases spanning the gap. This CDR3 comprises 13 residues. Germline CDR1 is MNHEY and CDR2 is SVGAGI. The CDR3 sequence: CASSADIYYGYTF. DNA of the CDR3: TGTGCCAGCAGCGCCGACATTTACTATGGCTACACCTTC.

V gene TRBV2 combines with J gene TRBJ2-1; 9 nucleotides agree with TRBD2. J was trimmed by 7 bases and V by 8 bases; bases with no gene match: 9. This CDR3 comprises 14 residues. Germline V gives CDR1 SNHLY, CDR2 FYNNEI. The CDR3 loop is CASQFNAGGNEQFF. DNA of the CDR3: TGTGCCAGCCAGTTCAACGCGGGGGGGAATGAGCAGTTCTTC.

This clone was seen just once. This chain links TRBV5-1 with TRBJ2-1, with D possibly TRBD2 on 6 matching bases. The germline V and J ends were trimmed by 0 bases and 8 bases, with 12 bases remaining between them. The CDR3 has 14 residues. CDR1 is SGHRS and CDR2 is YFSETQ in the germline V gene. The CDR3 DNA reads as TGCGCCAGCAGCTTGGGGACTACGTCCGATGAGCAGTTCTTC. Residues: CASSLGTTSDEQFF.

The chain employs TRBV5-1 and TRBJ1-1; D ambiguous. CDR3 length: 14 residues. Germline lookup yields CDR1 SGHRS and CDR2 YFSETQ. The V and J ends lost 1 base and 1 base respectively, with 8 bases between them. In nucleotides, the CDR3 is TGCGCCAGCAGCTTGTTCGGGAGGAACACTGAAGCTTTCTTT. Translation: CASSLFGRNTEAFF.

V is TRBV15 and J is TRBJ2-1, with a weak D call TRBD2 (5 bases). CDR1 is LNHNV, CDR2 YYDKDF, per germline (reference sequence). V was trimmed by 0 bases and J by 15 bases, leaving 15 bases between them. The CDR3 consists of 13 residues. The CDR3 loop is CATSRDDRTAGFF. The CDR3 bases are TGTGCCACCAGCAGAGATGATAGGACCGCGGGGTTCTTC.

The chain has TRBV18 and TRBJ1-3; TRBD1 matches 9 bases. The V gene's germline CDR1 is KGHSH and CDR2 LQKENI. Trimming removed 2 bases from V and 2 bases from J; junction bases left unmatched: 4. The CDR3 length is 16 residues. Here the CDR3 reads CASSPGTGRTGNTIYF. In DNA, the CDR3 is TGTGCCAGCTCACCAGGGACAGGGAGGACTGGAAACACCATATATTTT.